This entry concerns a single T cell receptor beta chain. Its antigen is as yet unknown. As the sequencing template, cDNA was produced by extracting RNA and reverse transcribing it. This table comes from immunoSEQ multiplex PCR, and its TCRdb copy is limited to in-frame clones, with some not included. The table includes 80,000 or so clones, around 67% detected once. The sample is drawn from a study of CD8+ T cells in alopecia areata. Study-wide background: Tofacitinib administration persisted for 6 to 18 months, succeeded by 6 months off drug. General study findings and limits: Among the 100 top clones, expanded CD8+ clones, like scalp clonality, were significantly decreased by tofacitinib. Affected lesional scalp, above all in alopecia totalis/universalis, was more clonal than normal scalp.

The sample's treatment: oral pan-JAK inhibitor, 5-10 mg twice daily. V dropped 1 base and J dropped 2 bases, with 11 bases sitting between them. This CDR3 has 15 residues. CDR1 is MGHRA, CDR2 YSYEKL, per germline. The sequence came from a human donor with alopecia areata. Specimen: CD8+ T cells sorted from blood, collected at week 24, from a patient treated with tofacitinib. The chain uses TRBV4-1 and TRBJ2-5; D is unclear. DNA for the CDR3: TGCGCCAGCAGCCAAGGTGCAAGGTGGCAAGAGACCCAGTACTTC. Amino acid sequence: CASSQGARWQETQYF.